This T cell receptor (beta chain) was observed in a study of blood T cell repertoires in COVID-19. The wider study: The analysed material was cDNA or gDNA that came from T cells, B-cell-depleted T cells, or PBMCs.

Participants were placed into cohorts based on the clinical history they reported. Germline V gene lookup returns CDR1 KGHDR and CDR2 SFDVKD. The CDR3 is made up of 15 amino acids. The V end lost 4 bases, the J end lost 2 bases, and 12 bases lay between the germline ends. Assay: immunoSEQ multiplex PCR; the TCRdb copy retains only in-frame clones and omits some. The sample shows about 190,000 clones, roughly 83% of them seen only once. The receptor was isolated from a woman aged 25 to 39 who had recovered from COVID-19. The V call is TRBV24-1, the J call TRBJ2-3, with a tentative D call TRBD2 (5 bases). Sequenced input: PBMCs or T cells enriched from blood (not recorded which). The chain's CDR3 is CATSDPSGVTDTQYF. DNA for the CDR3: TGTGCCACCAGTGACCCCAGCGGTGTCACAGATACGCAGTATTTT.